The 10 T cell receptor beta chains reported below all come from one sample, sequenced in a study of glioma-infiltrating T cells after dendritic cell vaccination (dated by TCRdb to the mid-2010s). Library generation was performed with the immunoSEQ multiplex PCR assay. Not all clones reach the TCRdb copy of this immuneACCESS table, which keeps in-frame sequences only. Checked studies attribute under half of the gap to unresolved V genes and leave the rest unexplained. For this sample the table gives roughly 82,000 clones, of which around nine tenths were detected only once. The ten largest clones capture approximately 3% of the sample. The material was blood, obtained before dendritic cell vaccination. These receptors were collected from a human donor with glioblastoma.

The chain links TRBV5-6 to TRBJ2-1; D possibly corresponds to TRBD2 (7 bases). CDR1 and CDR2 from the germline V gene are SGHDT and YYEEEE. The CDR3 consists of 12 residues. Between the trimmed V and J ends, which lost 7 bases and 10 bases, there was a span of 15 bases. The CDR3 DNA reads TGTGCCAGCTCCCAAGGGGGGGCCGAGCAGTTCTTC. This sequence encodes CASSQGGAEQFF. Full variable domain (rest looked up from reference TRBV5-6 and TRBJ2-1): DAGVTQSPTHLIKTRGQQVTLRCSPKSGHDTVSWYQQALGQGPQFIFQYYEEEERQRGNFPDRFSGHQFPNYSSELNVNALLLGDSALYLCASSQGGAEQFFGPGTRLTVL.

This rearrangement joins TRBV2 to TRBJ1-6; no firm D call. V lost 7 bases to trimming and J lost 5 bases, with 12 bases between them. The CDR3 length is 14 residues. From germline, CDR1 is SNHLY and CDR2 FYNNEI. CDR3 amino acids: CASTQGTDNSPLHF. The CDR3 DNA reads TGTGCCAGCACCCAAGGTACAGATAATTCACCCCTCCACTTT.

This sequence joins TRBV10-2 and TRBJ2-2; TRBD1 agrees at 7 bases. Germline CDR1 WSHSY, CDR2 SAAADI. The CDR3 sequence is 14 residues long. V shed 7 bases and J 5 bases; nucleotides not matched to a gene: 7. The CDR3 DNA sequence: TGCGCCAGCATTTCGGGACAGCAGACCGGGGAGCTGTTTTTT. Translated: CASISGQQTGELFF.

This rearrangement joins TRBV18 to TRBJ2-3, with 8 bases lining up with TRBD2. This CDR3 has 16 residues. Germline V lookup: CDR1 KGHSH, CDR2 LQKENI. V lost 5 bases and J lost 0; bases outside the gene matches: 7. This CDR3 is CASSVLAETSTDTQYF. Written as DNA, the CDR3 is TGTGCCAGCTCAGTACTAGCGGAAACTAGCACAGATACGCAGTATTTT.

Comments on this clone: Other nucleotide sequences from this sample produce the same CDR3. The rearrangement joins TRBV30 to TRBJ2-1, with 10 bases fitting TRBD2. V shed 3 bases and J 7 bases; nucleotides not matched to a gene: 3. Germline assignment: CDR1 GTSNPN and CDR2 SVGIG (reference sequence). The CDR3 sequence is 13 residues long. The CDR3 DNA follows: TGTGCCTGGAGCGTTAGCGGGGGGAATGAGCAGTTCTTC. Translated, it gives CAWSVSGGNEQFF.

V and J are TRBV30 and TRBJ1-4; possible D gene TRBD1, 6 bases. Trimming left V 3 bases short and J 8 bases short, with 16 bases between. The CDR3 is made up of 14 amino acids. CDR1 GTSNPN and CDR2 SVGIG come from the germline V gene (reference sequence). The CDR3 region has the DNA TGTGCCTGGAGAGTCATGGGGGCAACGGAAAAACTGTTTTTT. Translated: CAWRVMGATEKLFF.

V usage is TRBV6-5 and J usage is TRBJ1-1, with D perhaps matching TRBD1 (5 bases). The CDR3 length is 13 residues. Trimming pared 6 bases from V and 1 base from J, leaving 9 bases between. The germline V gene encodes CDR1 MNHEY and CDR2 SVGAGI. The CDR3 is CASRPGGNTEAFF. As DNA, the CDR3 is TGTGCCAGCAGGCCGGGGGGGAACACTGAAGCTTTCTTT.

The chain joins TRBV2 to TRBJ1-2; D gene ambiguous. This CDR3 has 13 residues. Germline-derived CDR1 and CDR2 are SNHLY and FYNNEI. Trimming cost V 6 bases and J 2 bases, with 10 bases left between them. CDR3 protein: CASRSGSNYGYTF. DNA of the CDR3: TGTGCCAGCAGAAGCGGGTCGAACTATGGCTACACCTTC.

The CDR3 is CASSPTVTHTDTQYF. The CDR3 nucleotides read TGCGCCAGCAGCCCGACAGTGACCCACACAGATACGCAGTATTTT. The rearrangement uses TRBV5-1 and TRBJ2-3; the D gene is possibly TRBD1 (5 bases). This CDR3 has 15 amino acids. The germline CDR1 and CDR2 sequences are SGHRS and YFSETQ. With 4 bases removed from V and 2 bases from J, the gap between germline ends came to 14 bases.

This CDR3 is CASSLLAGGMDEQFF. The CDR3 coding sequence is TGTGCCAGCAGCCTACTCGCGGGGGGGATGGATGAGCAGTTCTTC. V gene TRBV11-1 combines with J gene TRBJ2-1; 9 positions match TRBD2. The CDR3 has 15 residues. Germline CDR1 is SGHAT and CDR2 is FQDESV (reference sequence). Unmatched junction bases numbered 10, after V lost 5 bases and J lost 8 bases.